This T cell receptor (beta chain) was captured by sequencing in a study of T-cell reconstitution after alpha-beta-depleted transplantation in children (dated by TCRdb to the mid-2010s). For the wider study: Using TCR repertoire profiling, the study followed T-cell immune reconstitution in a quantitative way in children after TCRalphabeta/CD19-depleted allogeneic hematopoietic cell transplantation.

Including the terminal cysteine and phenylalanine, the CDR3 comprises 13 residues. The entry retains the CDR3 DNA only, 39 bases that are in frame from base 1. The trim is 6 bases for V and 2 bases for J, with a gap of 8 bases between the germline ends. The germline V gene gives CDR1 as SNHLY and CDR2 as FYNNEI. Preparation of the library involved PCR. The sequencing machine was an Illumina HiSeq 2500. TCR libraries were prepared with molecular barcoding, using unique molecular identifiers to normalize TCRbeta repertoire quantification. TCRdb itself trimmed the public reads at Q25 with fastp, ran MiXCR and retained productive beta chains. Every distinct CDR3 protein forms one entry, paired with its most common genes and DNA. The sample data list about 610,000 distinct CDR3 sequences, and roughly a tenth of these were observed just once. About 4% of the sample goes to the ten largest clones. As concerns this clonotype: Its antigen target is currently unknown. Per-base quality was not reported, and no clone a single base away is much larger than it.

The rearrangement joined TRBV2 to TRBJ2-1; the D gene is not confidently resolved. Sample: PBMCs from the stem cell graft donor, taken from the stem cell graft. The clonotype originates from a human donor who donated a stem cell graft to a child with acute myeloid leukemia. CDR3 region: CASRTRPYNEQFF. The nucleotides read TGTGCCAGCAGGACTCGCCCCTACAATGAGCAGTTCTTC.